These 19 T cell receptor beta chains were all obtained from the same sample, sequenced in a study of cytomegalovirus exposure and HLA in healthy donors. Primers included in the PCR were 60 Vbeta and 13 Jbeta primers. Assay used: immunoSEQ multiplex PCR; TCRdb lists only in-frame clones, some missing. The sample shows approximately 70,000 clones, about two thirds of them seen only once. The sequencing sample was made of PBMCs. The receptors stem from a woman aged 45 to 65 in good health and CMV-seropositive.

To note about this clone: One end of the junction is discordant with germline, which a read error may explain. The chain couples TRBV7-2 to TRBJ2-7; D is perhaps TRBD1 (5 bases). Germline assignment: CDR1 SGHTA and CDR2 FQGNSA. The CDR3 is 15 residues long. CDR3 nucleotides: TGCGCCAGCAGCCAATCCCAGGCGCGGACATACGAGCAGTACTTC. It is translated as CASSQSQARTYEQYF.

The chain carries TRBV14 and TRBJ2-7; 8 bases are a match to TRBD2. Germline V CDR1 and CDR2: SGHDN, FVKESK. This CDR3 is built from 16 residues. J lost 1 base, V lost 5 bases, and 10 bases had no gene match. CDR3 region: CASSFGRLAGSYEQYF. As DNA, the CDR3 is TGTGCCAGCAGCTTTGGCCGTTTAGCGGGGTCCTACGAGCAGTACTTC.

In this sample, this clone turned up a few times. The chain combines TRBV10-3 with TRBJ2-1; 9 positions agree with TRBD2. With V trimmed by 0 bases and J by 9 bases, 6 bases remained unmatched. Germline CDR1 reads ENHRY; CDR2 reads SYGVKD. The CDR3 spans 15 residues. The CDR3: CAISESAGGPGEQFF. The DNA of the CDR3 is TGTGCCATCAGTGAGTCCGCGGGAGGGCCGGGTGAGCAGTTCTTC.

This clone was seen more than once but under ten times. The rearrangement joins TRBV5-1 to TRBJ2-1, with D unclear. Trimming cost V 3 bases and J 2 bases, with 15 bases left between them. The CDR3 totals 16 residues. Germline-derived CDR1 and CDR2 are SGHRS and YFSETQ. Here the CDR3 DNA reads TGCGCCAGCAGCTCGCCGCTTGCTACCGCCTACAATGAGCAGTTCTTC. Amino acid sequence: CASSSPLATAYNEQFF.

The chain employs TRBV29-1 and TRBJ2-5; D is unresolved. TRBJ2-7 explains the end of the DNA better; the J call may be wrong. This CDR3 has 16 residues. CDR1 SQVTM and CDR2 ANQGSEA come from the germline V gene. This CDR3 is CSVDGLSVIFPYEQYF. The CDR3 bases are TGCAGCGTTGATGGGCTTTCGGTCATTTTCCCATACGAGCAGTACTTC.

The chain joins TRBV2 to TRBJ2-2, with TRBD2 matching over 8 bases. The trim removed 6 bases at V and 6 bases at J, leaving 9 bases unmatched. CDR3 length: 15 residues. CDR1 and CDR2 from the germline V gene are SNHLY and FYNNEI. CDR3 in amino acids: CASSVSGGQPGELFF. CDR3 bases: TGTGCCAGCAGCGTGAGCGGGGGCCAGCCCGGGGAGCTGTTTTTT.

This chain links TRBV6-6 with TRBJ2-7; 8 nucleotides line up with TRBD2. V lost 11 bases to trimming and J lost 3 bases; unmatched junction nucleotides: 9. Germline V gives CDR1 MNHNY, CDR2 SVGAGI (reference sequence). The CDR3 loop spans 13 amino acids. In DNA, the CDR3 is TGTGCCGTCTCCTCCGGGGGGGTCTACGAGCAGTACTTC. Translating gives CAVSSGGVYEQYF.

The table lists this clone with a count of one. V is TRBV5-1 and J is TRBJ2-1; D perhaps matches TRBD2 (6 bases). Per germline, CDR1 SGHRS and CDR2 YFSETQ. The V and J ends lost 0 bases and 0 bases respectively, with 13 bases between them. The CDR3 sequence is 17 residues long. The CDR3 is CASSLADGGPSYNEQFF. DNA for the CDR3: TGCGCCAGCAGCTTGGCTGACGGGGGACCCTCCTACAATGAGCAGTTCTTC.

The chain combines TRBV27 with TRBJ1-4, with a possible D match to TRBD1 (5 bases). CDR1 and CDR2 (germline): MNHEY, SMNVEV (reference sequence). This CDR3 has 14 residues. V lost 0 bases, J lost 8 bases, and 10 bases lay in between. Here the CDR3 DNA reads TGTGCCAGCAGTTTATCGGCAGGGCGGGAAAAACTGTTTTTT. Translated, it gives CASSLSAGREKLFF. Supplemented by reference TRBV27 and TRBJ1-4, the full variable domain reads EAQVTQNPRYLITVTGKKLTVTCSQNMNHEYMSWYRQDPGLGLRQIYYSMNVEVTDKGDVPEGYKVSRKEKRNFPLILESPSPNQTSLYFCASSLSAGREKLFFGSGTQLSVL.

The gene calls are TRBV10-2 and TRBJ2-7; D gene ambiguous. This CDR3 has 14 residues. V shed 3 bases and J shed 3 bases, with 12 bases lying between them. Per the germline V gene, CDR1 is WSHSY and CDR2 is SAAADI. CDR3 loop: CASSESQKVYEQYF. The CDR3 DNA is TGCGCCAGCAGTGAATCACAGAAGGTCTACGAGCAGTACTTC.

The rearrangement uses TRBV15 and TRBJ2-5, with TRBD2 identical over 7 bases. The CDR3 loop spans 15 amino acids. Trimming removed 0 bases from V and 2 bases from J; junction bases left unmatched: 3. From germline, CDR1 is LNHNV and CDR2 YYDKDF (reference sequence). The CDR3 nucleotides read TGTGCCACCAGCAGAGATCGGGGGGAACAAGAGACCCAGTACTTC. Protein sequence: CATSRDRGEQETQYF.

This chain joins TRBV28 and TRBJ2-3; D is perhaps TRBD2 (5 bases). From germline, CDR1 is MDHEN and CDR2 SYDVKM. V lost 2 bases and J 8 bases, leaving 17 bases between the germline ends. The CDR3 extends over 15 amino acids. DNA of the CDR3: TGTGCCAGCAGTTTAGCCCTAGCCGGCCCGGGTACGCAGTATTTT. Amino acid sequence: CASSLALAGPGTQYF.

This rearrangement joins TRBV27 to TRBJ2-7, with D perhaps TRBD1 (6 bases). Trimming cost V 7 bases and J 3 bases, with 13 bases left between them. The CDR3 is 13 amino acids. Germline V gene sequence: CDR1 MNHEY, CDR2 SMNVEV (reference sequence). CDR3 coding DNA: TGTGCCAGCAACGCACAGGGTAACTACGAGCAGTACTTC. It specifies CASNAQGNYEQYF.

CDR3 coding DNA: TGTGCCAGCAACTTAATAGGGGATCAGCCCCAGCATTTT. Amino acid sequence: CASNLIGDQPQHF. The chain combines TRBV28 with TRBJ1-5, with D possibly matching TRBD1 (5 bases). CDR1 MDHEN and CDR2 SYDVKM come from the germline V gene. The length of the CDR3 is 13 residues. V lost 7 bases and J lost 5, with 12 bases in between.

This clone appeared a single time. The chain carries TRBV30 and TRBJ2-5; tentatively, D is TRBD1 (5 bases). The V gene lost 2 bases and the J gene lost 5 bases, with 21 bases spanning the gap. CDR1 and CDR2 (germline): GTSNPN, SVGIG (reference sequence). This CDR3 region has 16 residues. Written as DNA, the CDR3 is TGTGCCTGGAGTTCTGGGTCCAGGGTTGGCCGGGAGACCCAGTACTTC. Encoded protein: CAWSSGSRVGRETQYF.

Of note for this clone: Within the sample, other DNA sequences also encode this same CDR3. This chain uses TRBV28 with TRBJ1-2; D might be TRBD1 (5 bases). The CDR3 has 14 residues. Germline CDR1 MDHEN, CDR2 SYDVKM. Trimming left V 6 bases short and J 2 bases short, with 13 bases between. The CDR3 spells CASRLIRENYGYTF. For the CDR3, the DNA is TGTGCCAGCAGATTGATCAGGGAAAACTATGGCTACACCTTC.

The J gene is TRBJ2-7, the V gene TRBV28; D call uncertain. The V gene's germline CDR1 is MDHEN and CDR2 SYDVKM. The CDR3 extends over 15 amino acids. Trimming stripped 1 base from V and 0 bases from J, with 10 bases between. CDR3: CASSLSDRVSYEQYF. In nucleotides, the CDR3 is TGTGCCAGCAGTTTATCCGATCGGGTCTCCTACGAGCAGTACTTC.

This clone was counted between two and nine times. This sequence joins TRBV2 and TRBJ2-5; 8 bases match TRBD1. V shed 6 bases, J shed 0 bases, and the junction held 6 bases outside the gene matches. CDR1 and CDR2 from the germline V gene are SNHLY and FYNNEI. CDR3 length: 15 amino acids. In DNA form, the CDR3 reads TGTGCCAGCAGGCTTGACAGGGGATACCAAGAGACCCAGTACTTC. Amino acid sequence: CASRLDRGYQETQYF.

The chain couples TRBV28 to TRBJ2-7, with D perhaps matching TRBD1 (5 bases). The length of the CDR3 is 14 residues. The germline V and J ends were trimmed by 3 bases and 3 bases, with 12 bases remaining between them. CDR1 is MDHEN, CDR2 SYDVKM, per germline. Here the CDR3 reads CASSFQGGNYEQYF. CDR3 nucleotide sequence: TGTGCCAGCAGTTTCCAGGGTGGAAACTACGAGCAGTACTTC.